This T cell receptor (beta chain) is from a study of cytomegalovirus exposure and HLA in healthy donors. General study results and limits: TCR beta chain V- and J-gene trimming was linked, in a later analysis, to a missense variant in DCLRE1C. Later analysis identified several of the most significant clusters that appeared linked to common viral pathogens. Researchers reported that three CMV-associated chains were confirmed in vitro as CMV antigen-specific.

The PCR had 60 Vbeta and 13 Jbeta primers. The assay was immunoSEQ multiplex PCR, and TCRdb's table has in-frame clones only and misses some. The sample contains approximately 90,000 clones, approximately 7.6% of which appear only once. In this sample, this clone turned up a few times. Its matching antigen is unknown. Sequenced material: PBMCs. The receptor was derived from a man in his forties or fifties in good health and CMV-seronegative.

The CDR3 DNA sequence: TGTGCCTTAAGCAGGGGCGTCGGGGAGCTGTTTTTT. It yields the protein CALSRGVGELFF. The chain recombines TRBV10-3 with TRBJ2-2; D perhaps matches TRBD1 (6 bases). This CDR3 region has 12 residues. The V gene lost 11 bases and the J gene lost 7 bases, with 14 bases spanning the gap. The germline V gene encodes CDR1 ENHRY and CDR2 SYGVKD.